This TCR beta chain was captured by sequencing in a study of shared clonotypes between healthy human individuals. Trimming took off 6 bases at V and 8 bases at J, with 17 bases between the two ends. This CDR3 is 14 amino acids long. Germline lookup yields CDR1 MGHDK and CDR2 SYGVNS. Produced via immunoSEQ multiplex PCR; TCRdb's table is partial and in-frame only. The sample lists 2 million to 2.5 million clones; over 85% were seen once. The clonotype originates from a young man in good health. Some clones in this sample may be carry-over from other donors' samples. V is TRBV25-1 and J is TRBJ2-1; possibly TRBD2 for D (6 bases). Sequencing was done on a sample of naive CD4+ T cells from PBMCs. Subset given: CD45RA+ positively selected. The DNA of the CDR3 is TGTGCCAGCAGGGGAGGCCTTTCCGTTGATGAGCAGTTCTTC. This encodes CASRGGLSVDEQFF.